Below, 14 T cell receptor beta chains from the same sample are listed, as sequenced in a study of early T cells in non-severe SARS-CoV-2 infection. TCRdb analysed the 5' RACE reads with MiXCR anew, one entry per CDR3 protein. The table lists roughly 77,000 distinct CDR3 sequences, 12% of them singletons. Sequences were obtained from whole blood. The receptors come from an adult who was a healthcare worker with PCR-confirmed SARS-CoV-2 infection or an uninfected control (not recorded which).

V gene TRBV11-1 combines with J gene TRBJ2-1, with TRBD2 matching 7 bases. From germline, CDR1 is SGHAT and CDR2 FQDESV (reference sequence). Trimming removed 6 bases from V and 4 bases from J; junction bases left unmatched: 6. CDR3 length: 14 amino acids. CDR3 nucleotide sequence: TGTGCCAGCAGGGCCGGGGGGACGTACAATGAGCAGTTCTTC. This translates into CASRAGGTYNEQFF.

This clonotype was counted at least ten times. The chain recombines TRBV27 with TRBJ1-1; D is ambiguous. The CDR3 is 14 residues long. V lost 5 bases and J 6 bases, leaving 16 bases between the germline ends. Germline CDR1 is MNHEY and CDR2 is SMNVEV (reference sequence). CDR3 amino acids: CASSERRPSSEAFF. The CDR3 coding sequence is TGTGCCAGCAGTGAAAGGCGTCCCTCATCTGAAGCTTTCTTT.

V gene TRBV20-1 combines with J gene TRBJ2-7, with D possibly called TRBD1 or TRBD2 (5 bases each). Germline V lookup: CDR1 DFQATT, CDR2 SNEGSKA (reference sequence). The CDR3 covers 16 residues. The ends were cut back, 2 bases at V and 0 bases at J, with 17 bases in the middle. The DNA for the CDR3 is TGCAGTGCTAGATCCACTGGGGCGGGCAACTCCTACGAGCAGTACTTC. Encoded protein: CSARSTGAGNSYEQYF.

The chain combines TRBV29-1 with TRBJ2-1; D is unresolved. CDR1 is SQVTM, CDR2 ANQGSEA, per germline. The CDR3 is 10 amino acids. The V end was cut by 6 bases, the J end by 6 bases, with 6 bases between. The CDR3 loop is CSVDTNEQFF. CDR3 nucleotide sequence: TGCAGCGTCGACACCAATGAGCAGTTCTTC.

V is TRBV15 and J is TRBJ2-1, with unresolved D. The V gene lost 2 bases and the J gene lost 7 bases, with 3 bases spanning the gap. This CDR3 is built from 11 residues. Germline V gene data show CDR1 as LNHNV and CDR2 as YYDKDF (reference sequence). CDR3 amino acids: CATSRNNEQFF. CDR3 in DNA: TGTGCCACCAGCAGAAATAATGAGCAGTTCTTC.

V usage is TRBV19 and J usage is TRBJ2-3, with 9 bases lining up with TRBD2. J gave up 1 base and V 1 base, and 3 bases lay outside the gene matches. This CDR3 comprises 16 residues. Germline V gene sequence: CDR1 LNHDA, CDR2 SQIVND (reference sequence). CDR3 DNA sequence: TGTGCCAGTAGTATAGGACTAGCGGCCGGCACAGATACGCAGTATTTT. Translated: CASSIGLAAGTDTQYF.

This clonotype was observed many times. The rearrangement uses TRBV6-2 or TRBV6-3 and TRBJ2-2, with D hard to call. V lost 3 bases and J lost 5, with 4 bases in between. Germline V lookup: CDR1 MNHEY, CDR2 SVGEGT. The CDR3 totals 12 residues. Here the CDR3 reads CASSYRTGELFF. The CDR3 coding sequence is TGTGCCAGCAGTTATAGGACCGGGGAGCTGTTTTTT.

This clonotype was counted between two and nine times. The chain links TRBV5-6 to TRBJ2-2; D unclear. The CDR3 runs to 16 residues. Trimming left V 5 bases short and J 3 bases short, with 17 bases between. Looked up from germline, CDR1 is SGHDT and CDR2 is YYEEEE. The CDR3 is CASSPAYLPDTGELFF. The DNA of the CDR3 is TGTGCCAGCAGTCCGGCCTACCTACCGGACACCGGGGAGCTGTTTTTT. The variable domain in full, completed from reference TRBV5-6 and TRBJ2-2, reads DAGVTQSPTHLIKTRGQQVTLRCSPKSGHDTVSWYQQALGQGPQFIFQYYEEEERQRGNFPDRFSGHQFPNYSSELNVNALLLGDSALYLCASSPAYLPDTGELFFGEGSRLTVL.

This clonotype was detected ten times or more. The V and J genes are TRBV14 and TRBJ1-1; D is unclear. CDR1 and CDR2 from the germline V gene are SGHDN and FVKESK. Trimming shortened V by 2 bases and J by 0 bases, and 13 bases separated the two germline ends. The CDR3 runs to 16 residues. DNA for the CDR3: TGTGCCAGCAGCCAAAACGAGGCTCTCATGAACACTGAAGCTTTCTTT. The encoded protein is CASSQNEALMNTEAFF.

Ten or more counts support this clonotype. The chain links TRBV20-1 to TRBJ2-1; weak D call: TRBD2 (6 bases). This CDR3 region has 17 residues. Germline CDR1 reads DFQATT; CDR2 reads SNEGSKA (reference sequence). V lost 0 bases, J lost 0 bases, and 15 bases lay in between. CDR3 sequence reads: CSAREGTSFSSYNEQFF. Here the CDR3 DNA reads TGCAGTGCTAGAGAGGGGACTTCCTTTAGCTCCTACAATGAGCAGTTCTTC.

This clonotype has at least ten counts. V and J are TRBV9 and TRBJ1-1; 8 nucleotides match TRBD1. Germline CDR1 and CDR2: SGDLS and YYNGEE. CDR3 size: 16 residues. Unmatched junction bases numbered 6, after V lost 0 bases and J lost 2 bases. The CDR3 loop is CASSVEDRALNTEAFF. The CDR3 nucleotides are TGTGCCAGCAGCGTAGAGGACAGGGCACTTAACACTGAAGCTTTCTTT.

This clonotype was recorded once. The J gene is TRBJ2-7, the V gene TRBV4-1; tentative D call: TRBD1 (6 bases). V was shortened by 6 bases and J by 6 bases, with 12 bases between the two germline ends. Per germline, CDR1 MGHRA and CDR2 YSYEKL. The CDR3 consists of 12 residues. In nucleotides, the CDR3 is TGCGCCAGCAGATCCCAAGGGGGCGAGCAGTACTTC. Its protein is CASRSQGGEQYF.

This clonotype came up many times. The chain carries TRBV7-2 and TRBJ2-1; tentatively, D is TRBD2 (5 bases). V was clipped by 2 bases and J by 0 bases, with 8 bases between them. CDR1 is SGHTA and CDR2 is FQGNSA in the germline V gene. The CDR3 has 15 residues. The CDR3 region has the DNA TGTGCCAGCAGCTTAACCGGGAACTCCTACAATGAGCAGTTCTTC. Its protein product is CASSLTGNSYNEQFF.

In its sample, this clonotype was seen a few times. The chain couples TRBV7-3 to TRBJ1-6; a weak D match, TRBD1 (5 bases). Germline CDR1 SGHTA, CDR2 FQGTGA. Trimming pared 2 bases from V and 7 bases from J, leaving 9 bases between. CDR3 length: 14 amino acids. CDR3 sequence reads: CASSLGGQNSPLHF. The CDR3 DNA sequence: TGTGCCAGCAGCTTAGGGGGTCAAAATTCACCCCTCCACTTT.